This TCR beta chain stems from a study of shared clonotypes between healthy human individuals. The data were produced by immunoSEQ multiplex PCR, yet TCRdb's version contains in-frame clones alone and is incomplete. The sample consists of 550,000 to 750,000 clones, nearly 97% of them appearing once. Study findings and constraints: Naive CD4 clonotypes were shared across a handful of donors at roughly 5.3%. Clonotypes shared by all four sorted-subset donors had higher generation probabilities than non-shared clonotypes.

Germline CDR1 is LGHNA and CDR2 is YNFKEQ. The CDR3 covers 17 residues. The V gene end was trimmed by 3 bases and the J gene end by 4 bases; junction bases not matched to a gene: 9. CD45RO-negative CD8 cells positively selected for CCR7 made up the naive population, which excluded terminally differentiated effector memory CD45RA+ cells. To note about this clone: Its antigen is as yet unknown.

The chain uses TRBV4-2 and TRBJ2-1; 10 bases agree with TRBD2. The receptor was isolated from a woman between 25 and 40 years old in good health. The sequencing input was naive CD8+ T cells sorted from blood. CDR3 bases: TGTGCCAGCAGCCAGAGTGGCGGACTAGCGGTTTACAATGAGCAGTTCTTC. This codes for CASSQSGGLAVYNEQFF.